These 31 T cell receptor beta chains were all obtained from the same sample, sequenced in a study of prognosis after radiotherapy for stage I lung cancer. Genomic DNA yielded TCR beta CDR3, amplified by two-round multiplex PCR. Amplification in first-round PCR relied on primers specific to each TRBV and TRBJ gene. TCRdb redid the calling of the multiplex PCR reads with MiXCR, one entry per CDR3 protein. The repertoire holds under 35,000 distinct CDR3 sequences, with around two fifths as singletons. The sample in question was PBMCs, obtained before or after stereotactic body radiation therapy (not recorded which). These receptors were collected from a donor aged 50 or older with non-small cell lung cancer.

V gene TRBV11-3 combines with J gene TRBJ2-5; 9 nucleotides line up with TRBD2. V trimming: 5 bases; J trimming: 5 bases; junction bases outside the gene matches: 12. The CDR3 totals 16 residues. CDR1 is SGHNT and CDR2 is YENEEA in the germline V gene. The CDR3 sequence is CASSPLTSGGGETQYF. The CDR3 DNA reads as TGTGCCAGCAGCCCCCTGACTAGCGGAGGGGGGGAGACCCAGTACTTC.

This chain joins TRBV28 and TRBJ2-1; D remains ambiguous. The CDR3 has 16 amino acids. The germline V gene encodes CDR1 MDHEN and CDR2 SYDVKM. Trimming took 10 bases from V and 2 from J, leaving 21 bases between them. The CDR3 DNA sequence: TGTGCCACCCTGGGTCACCGAACAGAGACCTACAATGAGCAGTTCTTC. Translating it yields CATLGHRTETYNEQFF.

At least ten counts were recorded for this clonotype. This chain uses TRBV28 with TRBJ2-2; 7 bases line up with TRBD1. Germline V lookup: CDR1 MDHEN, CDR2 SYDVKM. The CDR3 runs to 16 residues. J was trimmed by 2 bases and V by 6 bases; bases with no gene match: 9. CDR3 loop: CASRPTGAANTGELFF. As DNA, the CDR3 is TGTGCCAGCAGGCCCACAGGGGCCGCAAACACCGGGGAGCTGTTTTTT.

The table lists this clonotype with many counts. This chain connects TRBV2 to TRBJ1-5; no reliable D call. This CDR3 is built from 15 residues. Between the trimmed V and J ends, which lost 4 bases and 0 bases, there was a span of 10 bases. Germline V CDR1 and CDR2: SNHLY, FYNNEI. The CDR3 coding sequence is TGTGCCAGCAGTGTCGGACTGGATAGCAATCAGCCCCAGCATTTT. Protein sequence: CASSVGLDSNQPQHF.

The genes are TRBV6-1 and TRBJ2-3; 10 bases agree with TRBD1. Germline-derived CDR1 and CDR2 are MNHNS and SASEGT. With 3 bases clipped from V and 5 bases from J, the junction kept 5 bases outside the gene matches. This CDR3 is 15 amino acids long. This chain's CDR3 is CASSEGTGDKDTQYF. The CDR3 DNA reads TGTGCCAGCAGTGAGGGGACAGGGGACAAAGATACGCAGTATTTT.

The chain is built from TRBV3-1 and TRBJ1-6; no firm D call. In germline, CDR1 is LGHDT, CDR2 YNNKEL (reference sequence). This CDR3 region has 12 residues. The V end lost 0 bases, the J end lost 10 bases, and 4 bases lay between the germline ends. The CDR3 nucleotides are TGTGCCAGCAGCCAAGAGTGGTCACCCCTCCACTTT. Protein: CASSQEWSPLHF.

The DNA for the CDR3 is TGTGCCAGCAGACCCCAAGCGGGCCACCAAGAGACCCAGTACTTC. Encoded protein: CASRPQAGHQETQYF. The V call is TRBV6-1, the J call TRBJ2-5, with D perhaps matching TRBD2 (6 bases). Trimming removed 6 bases from V and 0 bases from J, with 14 bases in between. CDR3 size: 15 residues. CDR1 is MNHNS, CDR2 SASEGT, per germline.

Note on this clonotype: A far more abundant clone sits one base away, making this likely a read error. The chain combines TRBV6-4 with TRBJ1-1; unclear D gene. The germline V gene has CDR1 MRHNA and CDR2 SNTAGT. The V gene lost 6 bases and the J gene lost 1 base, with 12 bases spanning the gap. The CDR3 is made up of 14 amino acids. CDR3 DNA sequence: TGTGCCAGCAGCCCGGAACGGCGGAACACTGAAGCTTTCTTT. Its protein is CASSPERRNTEAFF.

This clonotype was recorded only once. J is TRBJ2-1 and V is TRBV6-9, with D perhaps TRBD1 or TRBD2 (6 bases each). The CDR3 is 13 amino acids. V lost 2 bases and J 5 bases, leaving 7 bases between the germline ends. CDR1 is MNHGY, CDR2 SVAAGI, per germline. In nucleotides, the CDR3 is TGTGCCAGCAGTTATGGGGGGCACAATGAGCAGTTCTTC. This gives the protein CASSYGGHNEQFF.

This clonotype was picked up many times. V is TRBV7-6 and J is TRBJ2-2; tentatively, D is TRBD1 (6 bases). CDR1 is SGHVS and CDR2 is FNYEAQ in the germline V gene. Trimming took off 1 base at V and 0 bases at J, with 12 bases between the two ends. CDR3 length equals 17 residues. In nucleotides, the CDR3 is TGTGCCAGCAGCTTAGGACATGACAGGCCGAACACCGGGGAGCTGTTTTTT. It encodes CASSLGHDRPNTGELFF.

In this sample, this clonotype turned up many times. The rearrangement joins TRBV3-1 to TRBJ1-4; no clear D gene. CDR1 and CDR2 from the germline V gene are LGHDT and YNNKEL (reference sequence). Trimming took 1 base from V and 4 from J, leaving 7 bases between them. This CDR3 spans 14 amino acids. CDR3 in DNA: TGTGCCAGCAGCCAAGTGAGTTTTAATGAAAAACTGTTTTTT. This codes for CASSQVSFNEKLFF. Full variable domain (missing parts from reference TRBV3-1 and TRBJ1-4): DTAVSQTPKYLVTQMGNDKSIKCEQNLGHDTMYWYKQDSKKFLKIMFSYNNKELIINETVPNRFSPKSPDKAHLNLHINSLELGDSAVYFCASSQVSFNEKLFFGSGTQLSVL.

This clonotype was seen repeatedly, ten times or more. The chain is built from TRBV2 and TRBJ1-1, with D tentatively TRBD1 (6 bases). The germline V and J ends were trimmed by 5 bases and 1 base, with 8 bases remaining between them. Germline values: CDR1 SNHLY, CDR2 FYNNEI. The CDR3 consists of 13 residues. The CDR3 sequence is CASSQDRNTEAFF. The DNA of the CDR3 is TGTGCCAGCAGTCAGGACAGGAACACTGAAGCTTTCTTT.

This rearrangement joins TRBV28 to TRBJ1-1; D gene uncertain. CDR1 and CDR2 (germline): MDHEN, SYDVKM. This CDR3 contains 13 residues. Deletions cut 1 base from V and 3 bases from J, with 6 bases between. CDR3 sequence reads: CASSLLRDTEAFF. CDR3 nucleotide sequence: TGTGCCAGCAGTTTATTGCGGGACACTGAAGCTTTCTTT.

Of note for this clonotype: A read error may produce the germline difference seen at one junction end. The CDR3, as DNA: TGTGCCAGCAGCCCGAGCTCTAACGATGGCTACACCTTC. Encoded protein: CASSPSSNDGYTF. The chain joins TRBV6-1 to TRBJ1-2; no reliable D call. The CDR3 sequence is 13 residues long. CDR1 is MNHNS and CDR2 is SASEGT in the germline V gene.

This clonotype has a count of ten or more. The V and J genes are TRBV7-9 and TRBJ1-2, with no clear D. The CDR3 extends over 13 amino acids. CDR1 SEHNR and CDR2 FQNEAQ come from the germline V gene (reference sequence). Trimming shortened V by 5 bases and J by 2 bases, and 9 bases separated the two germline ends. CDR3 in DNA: TGTGCCAGCAGCCCCGCTAGGAACTATGGCTACACCTTC. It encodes CASSPARNYGYTF.

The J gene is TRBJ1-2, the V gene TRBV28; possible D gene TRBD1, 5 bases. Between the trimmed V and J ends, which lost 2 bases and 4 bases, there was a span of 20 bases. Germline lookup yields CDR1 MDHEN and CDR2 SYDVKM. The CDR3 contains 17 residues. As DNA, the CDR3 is TGTGCCAGCAGTTTAGTGTTCGACAGCCATAGTCCCTATGGCTACACCTTC. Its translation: CASSLVFDSHSPYGYTF.

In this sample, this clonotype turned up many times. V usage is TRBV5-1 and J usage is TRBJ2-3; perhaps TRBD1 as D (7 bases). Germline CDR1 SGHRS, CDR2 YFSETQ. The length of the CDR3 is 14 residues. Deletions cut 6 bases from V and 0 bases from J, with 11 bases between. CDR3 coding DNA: TGCGCCAGCAAGCCAGGGGGGAGCACAGATACGCAGTATTTT. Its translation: CASKPGGSTDTQYF. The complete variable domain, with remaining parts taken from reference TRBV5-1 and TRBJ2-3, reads KAGVTQTPRYLIKTRGQQVTLSCSPISGHRSVSWYQQTPGQGLQFLFEYFSETQRNKGNFPGRFSGRQFSNSRSEMNVSTLELGDSALYLCASKPGGSTDTQYFGPGTRLTVL.

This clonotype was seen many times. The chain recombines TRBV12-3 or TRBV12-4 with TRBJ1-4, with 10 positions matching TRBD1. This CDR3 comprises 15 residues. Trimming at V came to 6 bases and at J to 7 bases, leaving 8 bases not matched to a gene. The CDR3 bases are TGTGCCAGCAGGGGCGGACAGGGGGAGGTTGAAAAACTGTTTTTT. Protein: CASRGGQGEVEKLFF.

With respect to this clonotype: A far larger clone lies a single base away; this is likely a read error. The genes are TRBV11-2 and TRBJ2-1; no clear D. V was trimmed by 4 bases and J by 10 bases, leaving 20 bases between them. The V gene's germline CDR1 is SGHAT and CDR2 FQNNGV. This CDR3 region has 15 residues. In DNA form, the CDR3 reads TGTGCCAGCAGCTCCACCCCCGATCCAGCGTACGAGCAGTTCTTC. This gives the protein CASSSTPDPAYEQFF.

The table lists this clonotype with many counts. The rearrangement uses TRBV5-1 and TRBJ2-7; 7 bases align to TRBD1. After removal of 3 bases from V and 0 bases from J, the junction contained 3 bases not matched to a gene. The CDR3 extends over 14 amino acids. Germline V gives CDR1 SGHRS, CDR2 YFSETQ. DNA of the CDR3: TGCGCCAGCAGCTCGGGGACAGTCTCCTACGAGCAGTACTTC. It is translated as CASSSGTVSYEQYF.

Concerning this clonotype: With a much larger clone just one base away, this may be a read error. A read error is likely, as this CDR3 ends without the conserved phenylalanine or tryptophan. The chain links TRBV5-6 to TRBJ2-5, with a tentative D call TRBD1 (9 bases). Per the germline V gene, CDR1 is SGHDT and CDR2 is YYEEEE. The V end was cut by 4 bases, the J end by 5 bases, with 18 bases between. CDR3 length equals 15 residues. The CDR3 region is CASSPGTGTRETQYL. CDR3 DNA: TGTGCCAGCAGCCCCGGGACAGGGACTAGGGAGACCCAGTACTTA.

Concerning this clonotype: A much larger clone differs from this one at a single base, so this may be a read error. The DNA for the CDR3 is TGTGCCATCACCCCGGGGCAGCAGAACACTGAAGATTTCTTT. Its translation is CAITPGQQNTEDFF. The chain recombines TRBV10-3 with TRBJ1-1; perhaps TRBD1 as D (5 bases). The CDR3 has 14 amino acids. CDR1 is ENHRY, CDR2 SYGVKD, per germline.

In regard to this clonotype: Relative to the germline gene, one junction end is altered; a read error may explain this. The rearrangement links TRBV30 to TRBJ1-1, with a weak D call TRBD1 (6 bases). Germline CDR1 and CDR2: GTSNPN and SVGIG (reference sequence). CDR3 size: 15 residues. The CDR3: CAWEGKQGVNTEALF. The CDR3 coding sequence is TGTGCCTGGGAAGGAAAACAGGGCGTGAACACTGAAGCTCTCTTT. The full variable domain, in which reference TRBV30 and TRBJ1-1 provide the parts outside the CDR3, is SQTIHQWPATLVQPVGSPLSLECTVEGTSNPNLYWYRQAAGRGLQLLFYSVGIGQISSEVPQNLSASRPQDRQFILSSKKLLLSDSGFYLCAWEGKQGVNTEALFGQGTRLTVV.

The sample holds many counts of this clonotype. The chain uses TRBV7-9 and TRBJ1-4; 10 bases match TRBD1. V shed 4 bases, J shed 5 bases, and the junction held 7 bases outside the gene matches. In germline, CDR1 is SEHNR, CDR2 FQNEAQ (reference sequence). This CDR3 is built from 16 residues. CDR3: CASSSGQGRRNEKLFF. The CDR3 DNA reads TGTGCCAGCAGCTCGGGACAGGGGCGGAGAAATGAAAAACTGTTTTTT. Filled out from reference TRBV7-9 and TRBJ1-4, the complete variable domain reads DTGVSQNPRHKITKRGQNVTFRCDPISEHNRLYWYRQTLGQGPEFLTYFQNEAQLEKSRLLSDRFSAERPKGSFSTLEIQRTEQGDSAMYLCASSSGQGRRNEKLFFGSGTQLSVL.

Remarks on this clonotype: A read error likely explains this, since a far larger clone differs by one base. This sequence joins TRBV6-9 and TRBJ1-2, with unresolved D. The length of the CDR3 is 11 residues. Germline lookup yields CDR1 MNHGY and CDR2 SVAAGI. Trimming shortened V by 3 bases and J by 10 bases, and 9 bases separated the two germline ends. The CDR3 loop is CASSYGGVYTF. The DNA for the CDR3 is TGTGCCAGCAGTTACGGTGGGGTCTACACCTTC.

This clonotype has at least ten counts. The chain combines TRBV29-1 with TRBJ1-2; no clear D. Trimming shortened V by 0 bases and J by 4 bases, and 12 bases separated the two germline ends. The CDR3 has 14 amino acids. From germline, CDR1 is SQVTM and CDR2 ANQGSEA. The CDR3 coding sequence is TGCAGCGTTGAAGAAGGGTATCAGTCCTATGGCTACACCTTC. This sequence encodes CSVEEGYQSYGYTF.

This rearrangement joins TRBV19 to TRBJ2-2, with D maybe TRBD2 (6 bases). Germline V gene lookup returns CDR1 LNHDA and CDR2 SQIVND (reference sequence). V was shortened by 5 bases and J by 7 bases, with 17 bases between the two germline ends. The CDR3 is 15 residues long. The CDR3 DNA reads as TGTGCCAGTAGTGAAGACGGGACTCCTAACGGGGAGCTGTTTTTT. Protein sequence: CASSEDGTPNGELFF.

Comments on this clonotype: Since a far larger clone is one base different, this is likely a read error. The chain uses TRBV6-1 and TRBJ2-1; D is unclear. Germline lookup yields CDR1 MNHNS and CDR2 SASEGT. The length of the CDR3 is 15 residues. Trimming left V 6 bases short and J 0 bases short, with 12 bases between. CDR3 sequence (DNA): TGTGCCAGCAGGCCGTACTCGAGCTCCTACAATGAGCAGTTCTTC. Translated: CASRPYSSSYNEQFF.

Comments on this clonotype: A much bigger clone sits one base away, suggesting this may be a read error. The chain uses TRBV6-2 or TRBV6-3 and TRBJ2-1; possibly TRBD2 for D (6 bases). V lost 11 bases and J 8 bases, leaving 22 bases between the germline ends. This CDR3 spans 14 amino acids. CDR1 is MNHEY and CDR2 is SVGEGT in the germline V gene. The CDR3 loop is CAGGRERDGHEQFF. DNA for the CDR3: TGTGCCGGCGGTCGGGAGAGGGACGGCCATGAGCAGTTCTTC.

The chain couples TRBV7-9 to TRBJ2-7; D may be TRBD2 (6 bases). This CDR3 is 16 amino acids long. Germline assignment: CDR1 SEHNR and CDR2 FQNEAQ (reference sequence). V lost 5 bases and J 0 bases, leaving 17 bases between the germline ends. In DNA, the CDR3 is TGTGCCAGCAGCCCAGAGGCGGGGTTAGCCTCCTACGAGCAGTACTTC. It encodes CASSPEAGLASYEQYF.

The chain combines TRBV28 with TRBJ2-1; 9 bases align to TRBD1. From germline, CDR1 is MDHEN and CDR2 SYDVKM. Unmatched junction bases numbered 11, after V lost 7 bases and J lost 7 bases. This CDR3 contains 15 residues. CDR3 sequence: CASISHRGLMNEQFF. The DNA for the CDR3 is TGTGCCAGCATTTCCCACAGGGGGCTCATGAATGAGCAGTTCTTC.